The rows below give T cell receptor beta chains drawn from one sample of a study of cytomegalovirus exposure and HLA in healthy donors. Using immunoSEQ multiplex PCR, the repertoire was profiled, and TCRdb retains in-frame clones only, with some absent. The data contain roughly 180,000 clones, about 9.4% of them singletons. The source material was PBMCs. Every receptor here comes from a woman in her twenties or thirties in good health and CMV-seropositive. CDR3s include the opening cysteine and the closing phenylalanine or tryptophan. A D gene is named only where the DNA matches it firmly. Rows may omit the clone size; those that give it use once, few, many or a size class.

d_gene	abundance	v_gene	j_gene	CDR3aa	CDR3nt
TRBD1	few	TRBV19	TRBJ1-1	CASSIGGDRPNTEAFF	TGTGCCAGTAGTATAGGGGGGGACAGACCAAACACTGAAGCTTTCTTT
-	-	TRBV9	TRBJ2-1	CASSVAPLQSNEQFF	TGTGCCAGCAGCGTAGCACCCTTACAATCAAATGAGCAGTTCTTC
TRBD2	few	TRBV27	TRBJ2-7	CASKKGSGIYYEQYF	TGTGCCAGCAAGAAGGGGAGCGGGATTTACTACGAGCAGTACTTC
-	-	TRBV6-1	TRBJ1-5	CASSELRDFWNQPQHF	TGTGCCAGCAGTGAACTTAGAGACTTTTGGAATCAGCCCCAGCATTTT
TRBD1	-	TRBV2	TRBJ2-7	CASRRDREVSYEQYF	TGTGCCAGCCGTCGGGACAGGGAGGTCTCCTACGAGCAGTACTTC
-	few	TRBV4-2	TRBJ1-2	CASSQGVSSGYGYTF	TGTGCCAGCAGCCAAGGGGTTTCATCGGGCTATGGCTACACCTTC
TRBD2	-	TRBV2	TRBJ2-5	CASSGTSGFRETQYF	TGTGCCAGCAGCGGGACTAGCGGGTTCCGGGAGACCCAGTACTTC
TRBD2	few	TRBV2	TRBJ2-7	CASRPTAGGGNEQYF	TGTGCCAGCAGGCCAACCGCGGGAGGAGGGAACGAGCAGTACTTC
TRBD2	few	TRBV10-2	TRBJ2-7	CASSTGLAYEQYF	TGCGCCAGCAGTACGGGACTAGCCTACGAGCAGTACTTC
-	few	TRBV18	TRBJ2-3	CASSPGVTDTQYF	TGTGCCAGTTCCCCCGGGGTGACAGATACGCAGTATTTT
TRBD1	few	TRBV19	TRBJ2-3	CASSSRTGGTDTQYF	TGTGCCAGTAGTTCTCGGACAGGGGGCACAGATACGCAGTATTTT
-	-	TRBV7-9	TRBJ1-1	CASSFFRHNSGEAFF	TGTGCCAGCAGCTTCTTCAGACATAACTCTGGGGAAGCTTTCTTT
TRBD1	few	TRBV4-1	TRBJ2-7	CASSQDETGSYEQYF	TGCGCCAGCAGCCAAGATGAGACAGGGTCCTACGAGCAGTACTTC
-	-	TRBV7-8	TRBJ2-2	CASSSPQGSNTGELFF	TGTGCCAGCAGCTCACCACAGGGTTCGAACACCGGGGAGCTGTTTTTT
-	few	TRBV7-3	TRBJ2-7	CASSLSGAQAEEQYF	TGTGCCAGCAGCTTAAGCGGGGCGCAGGCGGAAGAGCAGTACTTC
-	-	TRBV6-5	TRBJ2-3	CASSRDLNTDTQYF	TGTGCCAGCAGTCGGGACTTAAACACAGATACGCAGTATTTT
-	-	TRBV18	TRBJ2-3	CASSPRVDYASTDTQYF	TGTGCCAGCTCACCCCGGGTGGACTATGCTAGCACAGATACGCAGTATTTT
TRBD1	-	TRBV9	TRBJ2-1	CASSVDRVYNEQFF	TGTGCCAGCAGCGTTGACAGGGTTTACAATGAGCAGTTCTTC
-	few	TRBV5-1	TRBJ2-2	CASSSQGTGELFF	TGCGCCAGCAGCTCTCAGGGGACCGGGGAGCTGTTTTTT
-	few	TRBV5-5	TRBJ1-2	CASSLQEGQAYGYTF	TGTGCCAGCAGCTTGCAGGAGGGGCAGGCCTATGGCTACACCTTC
-	-	TRBV6-6	TRBJ2-7	CASGGVYEQYF	TGTGCCAGTGGAGGGGTCTACGAGCAGTACTTC
-	-	TRBV19	TRBJ1-5	CASSSSTGNQPQHF	TGTGCCAGTAGTTCCTCGACGGGAAATCAGCCCCAGCATTTT
-	few	TRBV30	TRBJ1-4	CAWSRVTTNEKLFF	TGTGCCTGGAGTAGAGTTACAACTAATGAAAAACTGTTTTTT
TRBD1	few	TRBV7-9	TRBJ1-2	CASSQAGTAYGYTF	TGTGCCAGCAGCCAAGCCGGGACAGCCTATGGCTACACCTTC
-	few	TRBV30	TRBJ1-3	CAWSGQFSGNTIYF	TGTGCCTGGAGTGGGCAGTTCTCTGGAAACACCATATATTTT
-	-	TRBV30	TRBJ2-6	CAWSTGVGANVLTF	TGTGCCTGGAGTACGGGGGTAGGGGCCAACGTCCTGACTTTC
TRBD1	few	TRBV19	TRBJ2-7	CASSPRQGRGSYEQYF	TGTGCCAGTAGTCCTCGACAGGGCAGGGGCTCCTACGAGCAGTACTTC
-	-	TRBV5-4	TRBJ1-1	CASSLGQGGLNTEAFF	TGTGCCAGCAGCTTGGGGCAGGGCGGCCTGAACACTGAAGCTTTCTTT
TRBD2	-	TRBV4-2	TRBJ2-5	CATAREGRRETQYF	TGTGCCACTGCGAGGGAGGGCCGGCGTGAGACCCAGTACTTC
TRBD2	-	TRBV4-2	TRBJ2-1	CASSQKGTSVNEQFF	TGTGCCAGCAGCCAAAAGGGGACTAGCGTAAATGAGCAGTTCTTC
-	-	TRBV10-1	TRBJ2-7	CASSESSIDSSYEQYF	TGCGCCAGCAGTGAGTCTTCAATTGACAGCTCCTACGAGCAGTACTTC
-	few	TRBV19	TRBJ2-5	CASSSRSIQETQYF	TGTGCCAGTAGTAGTCGGTCTATACAAGAGACCCAGTACTTC
TRBD1	few	TRBV7-9	TRBJ2-5	CASIPTRGPQETQYF	TGTGCCAGCATCCCCACGAGGGGGCCCCAAGAGACCCAGTACTTC
TRBD1	few	TRBV18	TRBJ2-5	CASSPPGQGRETQYF	TGTGCCAGCTCACCTCCGGGACAGGGTCGAGAGACCCAGTACTTC
TRBD2	-	TRBV9	TRBJ2-1	CASSVTSGRGGLNNEQFF	TGTGCCAGCAGCGTGACTAGCGGGAGGGGAGGGCTGAACAATGAGCAGTTCTTC